These T cell receptor beta chains were read from a single sample in a study of graft-versus-host responses after intestinal transplantation. What these receptors recognize is not known. The repertoire was sequenced with immunoSEQ multiplex PCR; TCRdb's copy has only in-frame clones and lacks some. The sample shows about 89,000 clones, roughly 89% of them seen only once. The source material was unstimulated CD4+ T cells sorted from spleen or lymph node cells, sampled before intestinal transplant. These TCRs come from a human donor who received an intestinal transplant. Each CDR3 is given with its conserved first and last residue. The D gene is left open where the match is weak. Clone size is stated in some rows and not others, as once, few, many or a class when expanded.

cdr3_nt cdr3_aa d_call j_call clone_size v_call
TGCGCCAGCAGCCAAGGTCGCGGCGGTGGCTATGGCTACACCTTC CASSQGRGGGYGYTF - TRBJ1-2 - TRBV4-3
TGTGCCAGTAGTCCACAGGGTCCCTACAATGAGCAGTTCTTC CASSPQGPYNEQFF - TRBJ2-1 - TRBV19
TGCAGCGTTTGGAGGACGACGAACACTGAAGCTTTCTTT CSVWRTTNTEAFF - TRBJ1-1 once TRBV29-1
TGTGCCAGCAGTTATGAGGCTAGCTCCTACAATGAGCAGTTCTTC CASSYEASSYNEQFF - TRBJ2-1 - TRBV6-6
TGTGCCAGCAGCGATCTGGGAAGGGGTACCGGGGAGCTGTTTTTT CASSDLGRGTGELFF - TRBJ2-2 - TRBV7-9
TGTGCCATCAGTGATAGGACAGCTAACTCCTACGAGCAGTACTTC CAISDRTANSYEQYF - TRBJ2-7 - TRBV10-3
TGTGCCAGTAGTCCACGTCGACAGGGGGACACTGAAGCTTTCTTT CASSPRRQGDTEAFF TRBD1 TRBJ1-1 few TRBV19
TGTGCCATCAGTTTCTCGGGACAGGGCACTGAAGCTTTCTTT CAISFSGQGTEAFF TRBD1 TRBJ1-1 - TRBV10-3
TGCGCCAGCAGCTTTGAGACAGGGGGCGGAGAGACCCAGTACTTC CASSFETGGGETQYF TRBD1 TRBJ2-5 - TRBV5-1
TGTGCCAGCAGTACGCGCGGCGGGGGCCTCACAGATACGCAGTATTTT CASSTRGGGLTDTQYF - TRBJ2-3 once TRBV7-2
TGTGCCAGCTCAAAGGAGGGGATACTCTACGAGCAGTACTTC CASSKEGILYEQYF - TRBJ2-7 - TRBV5-5
TGTGCCAGCAGGATAAACAGGGAGAGCTATGGCTACACCTTC CASRINRESYGYTF - TRBJ1-2 - TRBV6-5
TGTGCCAGCAGTTTGGGACAGTTTAGCGATCAGCCCCAGCATTTT CASSLGQFSDQPQHF TRBD1 TRBJ1-5 - TRBV27
TGTGCCAGCAGCACGACAGGGCCCGGGGAGCTGTTTTTT CASSTTGPGELFF TRBD1 TRBJ2-2 - TRBV5-6
TGTGCCTACCCAAAAGGCTGGCGGGGGGACTACAATGAGCAGTTCTTC CAYPKGWRGDYNEQFF TRBD2 TRBJ2-1 - TRBV13
TGTGCCCGTGAAGGACAGGGGAACTTGGGCGAGCAGTACTTC CAREGQGNLGEQYF TRBD1 TRBJ2-7 - TRBV6-5
TGTGCCAGCTCACGGAACGTGGGAGCATCCCTCTACGAGCAGTACTTC CASSRNVGASLYEQYF - TRBJ2-7 - TRBV18
TGTGCCAGCAGCTTAACGGAGGGAAACACCATATATTTT CASSLTEGNTIYF - TRBJ1-3 once TRBV11-3
TGTGCCAGCAGCACTCAGCGGGGGTTGACAGATACGCAGTATTTT CASSTQRGLTDTQYF TRBD2 TRBJ2-3 - TRBV7-2
TGTGCCAGCAGCTTGGTTACGATACGGGGGATGGATACGCAGTATTTT CASSLVTIRGMDTQYF - TRBJ2-3 - TRBV5-4
TGTGCCAGCAGCTTGGCCCGGGCGGGGGCCGGCAATCAGCCCCAGCATTTT CASSLARAGAGNQPQHF - TRBJ1-5 once TRBV5-6
TGTGCCAGCAGTTACGAGCGGGCGGTCCTACAATGGGAGCAGTTCTTC CASSYERAVLQWEQFF - TRBJ2-1 - TRBV6-6
TGCGCCAGCAGCTTGGGGGCTCCAAATGAAAAACTGTTTTTT CASSLGAPNEKLFF - TRBJ1-4 - TRBV5-1
TGTGCCAGCAGTGAGACAGGGCCTCAATATAATTCACCCCTCCACTTT CASSETGPQYNSPLHF TRBD1 TRBJ1-6 - TRBV27
TGCAGCGTTGAGCCAAAAATAGACACCATATATTTT CSVEPKIDTIYF - TRBJ1-3 - TRBV29-1
TGTGCCATCAAACAGGCGGGAAACACCATATATTTT CAIKQAGNTIYF - TRBJ1-3 few TRBV10-3
TGTGCCAGCAGCCGAGTTGGAGGGACAGATAATTCACCCCTCCACTTT CASSRVGGTDNSPLHF TRBD1 TRBJ1-6 once TRBV14
TGTGCCAGTAGTCCCCGGGACAGCTTCCCTAACTATGGCTACACCTTC CASSPRDSFPNYGYTF TRBD1 TRBJ1-2 - TRBV19
TGTGCCAGCAGTTACCAGGGACTAGCGAAGACCGGGGAGCTGTTTTTT CASSYQGLAKTGELFF TRBD2 TRBJ2-2 - TRBV6-5
TGTGCCAGCAGCCTCAGGGGCCTCGGGAACACTGAAGCTTTCTTT CASSLRGLGNTEAFF - TRBJ1-1 - TRBV5-8
TGTGCCAGTAGTACGACAGGGGGTCGTGAAAAACTGTTTTTT CASSTTGGREKLFF TRBD1 TRBJ1-4 - TRBV19
TGTGCCAGCACGAAGGGACAGTACGGACCCCAGCATTTT CASTKGQYGPQHF TRBD1 TRBJ1-5 - TRBV28
TGTGCCAGTAGTATCCCCCGGAGCGGGGGGGCCACAGATACGCAGTATTTT CASSIPRSGGATDTQYF TRBD2 TRBJ2-3 - TRBV19
TGTGCCTGGAGTTCAGGGAACGGAAACACCATATATTTT CAWSSGNGNTIYF - TRBJ1-3 - TRBV30
TGTGCCAGCAGCTCACAGGGGGTCAACTATGGCTACACCTTC CASSSQGVNYGYTF TRBD1 TRBJ1-2 - TRBV11-2
TGTGCCAGCTCACCGTCTCAAGGGGCTTTGACAGATACGCAGTATTTT CASSPSQGALTDTQYF - TRBJ2-3 - TRBV18
TGTGCCAGCCAATTTTCAGGGCGAGGCTCCTATAATTCACCCCTCCACTTT CASQFSGRGSYNSPLHF - TRBJ1-6 - TRBV27
TGTGCCAGCAGTTATAAACAGGGGCGATACACCTTC CASSYKQGRYTF TRBD1 TRBJ1-2 few TRBV6-5
TGTGCCAGCAGCCCGGGGGGCAGGAACACCGGGGAGCTGTTTTTT CASSPGGRNTGELFF - TRBJ2-2 - TRBV14
TGTGCCTGGAGCGCCCCGGGCGGGACAGTGGGATACAATGAGCAGTTCTTC CAWSAPGGTVGYNEQFF - TRBJ2-1 - TRBV30
TGTGCCTGGAGTGTACGCAAAGGGGCCAATGAGCAGTTCTTC CAWSVRKGANEQFF - TRBJ2-1 - TRBV30
TGTGCCAGCAGTTACCAGGGGGACACTGAAGCTTTCTTT CASSYQGDTEAFF TRBD1 TRBJ1-1 once TRBV6-5
TGTGCCAGCAGCCTGGACAGGGGAACAGATACGCAGTATTTT CASSLDRGTDTQYF TRBD1 TRBJ2-3 - TRBV6-4
TGTGCCAGCAGTTTATCGAATCCCAGGACGCAGTATTTT CASSLSNPRTQYF - TRBJ2-3 - TRBV27
TGTGCCAGCAGTGAATACAGGGGAGAAAAACTGTTTTTT CASSEYRGEKLFF TRBD1 TRBJ1-4 - TRBV6-1
TGTGCCAGCAGCTCAATCTTTCGGACAGGGGACACTGAAGCTTTCTTT CASSSIFRTGDTEAFF TRBD1 TRBJ1-1 - TRBV7-8
TGTGCCAGCAGTCTAGGGGGCGCGGGCAATCAGCCCCAGCATTTT CASSLGGAGNQPQHF TRBD1 TRBJ1-5 few TRBV6-5
TGTGCCAGTAGTGTTGAGGGAAGAAACACCGGGGAGCTGTTTTTT CASSVEGRNTGELFF - TRBJ2-2 - TRBV19
TGTGCCAGCAGCCGGACGGGGATAAACACTGAAGCTTTCTTT CASSRTGINTEAFF - TRBJ1-1 - TRBV27
TGCGCCAGCAGCTTGGGGGCGACAGGGTACAATTCACCCCTCCACTTT CASSLGATGYNSPLHF TRBD1 TRBJ1-6 - TRBV5-1
TGTGCCAGCAGGAGCGGGGTCGGCACCGGGGAGCTGTTTTTT CASRSGVGTGELFF TRBD2 TRBJ2-2 once TRBV7-7
TGCGCCAGCAGCTTGGACAGGGGGACTGAAGCTTTCTTT CASSLDRGTEAFF TRBD1 TRBJ1-1 - TRBV5-1
TGTGCCAGCAGCTTAAGGGGGGGCCTGACACAAGAGACCCAGTACTTC CASSLRGGLTQETQYF - TRBJ2-5 once TRBV9
TGTGCCAGCAGTTACTTACCGACAGGGTTGAACGAGCAGTACTTC CASSYLPTGLNEQYF TRBD1 TRBJ2-7 - TRBV6-5
TGTGCCAGCAGCGAAGGGGGACAGGGAGGGGAGACCCAGTACTTC CASSEGGQGGETQYF TRBD1 TRBJ2-5 - TRBV9
TGTGCCAGTAGTATGGTCGCGGGCCTTGGTTCACCCCTCCACTTT CASSMVAGLGSPLHF - TRBJ1-6 - TRBV19
TGTGCCAGTATGACAGGGTCGGATTCACCCCTCCACTTT CASMTGSDSPLHF TRBD1 TRBJ1-6 - TRBV18
TGTGCCAGCAGTGTTAGGGAGGCTAATGAAAAACTGTTTTTT CASSVREANEKLFF - TRBJ1-4 few TRBV2
TGTGCCAGCAGCCTCCCGGTCGGGGGTCCGGGGAACACTGAAGCTTTCTTT CASSLPVGGPGNTEAFF - TRBJ1-1 - TRBV7-9